This T cell receptor (beta chain) was sequenced for a study of vaccination and CD4 T cells after COVID-19. At the level of the study: Six men and four women formed the convalescents, two being Hispanic.

As to this clonotype: Antigen: not known.

Cultured CD4+ T cell DNA was sequenced using the Oncomine TCR Beta short-read assay. TCRdb re-called the PCR reads with MiXCR, one entry per CDR3 protein. The data contain about 26,000 distinct CDR3 sequences, about 40% of them singletons. Time point: late sampling 161 to 241 days after vaccination in a few convalescent patients. Noted treatment: roughly ten-day PBMC culture with coronavirus spike peptide pools or control peptides (ViraFEST assay). Sequences were derived from CD4+ T cells from blood, cultured in vitro, sampled about 7 months after SARS-CoV-2 vaccination. This sequence was found in a human donor who had recovered from COVID-19.

CDR3 in amino acids: CATGQSFHEQYF. CDR3 nucleotides: TGTGCCACTGGACAGTCTTTCCACGAGCAGTACTTC. The rearrangement links TRBV27 to TRBJ2-7, with a weak D call TRBD1 (6 bases). Germline assignment: CDR1 MNHEY and CDR2 SMNVEV (reference sequence). V gave up 10 bases and J gave up 5 bases, with 15 bases separating them. The CDR3 is made up of 12 amino acids.